Following are 16 T cell receptor beta chains from one sample sequenced in a study of graft-versus-host responses after intestinal transplantation. Grafts had their tissue processed, releasing intraepithelial and lamina propria lymphocytes. Assay: immunoSEQ multiplex PCR; the TCRdb copy retains only in-frame clones and omits some. The sample holds about 14,000 clones, around three quarters seen once. Sequencing was performed on ileum tissue, taken 27 days after intestinal transplant. Receptors were obtained from a human patient who received an intestinal transplant, so some T cells may come from the graft donor.

The genes are TRBV6-6 and TRBJ2-3; 7 bases align to TRBD2. The CDR3 sequence is 15 residues long. Trimming removed 7 bases from V and 0 bases from J; junction bases left unmatched: 7. Germline V gene sequence: CDR1 MNHNY, CDR2 SVGAGI (reference sequence). CDR3 loop: CASKEASGSTDTQYF. CDR3 coding DNA: TGTGCCAGCAAAGAGGCTAGCGGTAGCACAGATACGCAGTATTTT.

The chain couples TRBV7-8 to TRBJ1-6; 9 bases align to TRBD1. The CDR3 is 15 amino acids. After removal of 5 bases from V and 7 bases from J, the junction contained 6 bases not matched to a gene. Germline V CDR1 and CDR2: SGHVS, FQNEAQ. The CDR3 bases are TGTGCCAGCAGCCTAAGGACAGGGGACAATTCACCCCTCCACTTT. Its protein is CASSLRTGDNSPLHF.

This clone showed up just once. The chain recombines TRBV10-1 with TRBJ2-4, with TRBD1 as a possible D gene (5 bases). This CDR3 comprises 14 residues. V gave up 3 bases and J gave up 1 base, with 7 bases separating them. From germline, CDR1 is WNHNN and CDR2 SYGVQD (reference sequence). CDR3 sequence (DNA): TGCGCCAGCAGTGAATCAGGGGCCAAAAACATTCAGTACTTC. Translating it yields CASSESGAKNIQYF.

The rearrangement links TRBV5-5 to TRBJ2-5, with a weak D call TRBD1 (6 bases). The V gene's germline CDR1 is SGHKS and CDR2 YYEKEE (reference sequence). The V end lost 4 bases, the J end lost 2 bases, and 21 bases lay between the germline ends. This CDR3 region has 17 residues. The CDR3 DNA is TGTGCCAGCAGCCCGCTGACCACGAACAGGGAACAAGAGACCCAGTACTTC. It codes for CASSPLTTNREQETQYF. The full variable domain, its missing parts supplied by reference TRBV5-5 and TRBJ2-5, is DAGVTQSPTHLIKTRGQQVTLRCSPISGHKSVSWYQQVLGQGPQFIFQYYEKEERGRGNFPDRFSARQFPNYSSELNVNALLLGDSALYLCASSPLTTNREQETQYFGPGTRLLVL.

This clone was observed once. J is TRBJ2-1 and V is TRBV2; 11 nucleotides line up with TRBD2. Unmatched junction bases numbered 8, after V lost 7 bases and J lost 9 bases. This CDR3 region has 14 residues. Looked up from germline, CDR1 is SNHLY and CDR2 is FYNNEI. The CDR3 DNA sequence: TGTGCCAGCATTAGCGGGGGGGCCCAACTTGAGCAGTTCTTC. Amino acid sequence: CASISGGAQLEQFF.

CDR3 DNA: TGTGCCAGCAGCTACCTGACTAGCGGGAGCTCCTACAATGAGCAGTTCTTC. Amino acid sequence: CASSYLTSGSSYNEQFF. J is TRBJ2-1 and V is TRBV13; 12 nucleotides line up with TRBD2. Trimming removed 4 bases from V and 0 bases from J; junction bases left unmatched: 4. The germline CDR1 and CDR2 sequences are PRHDT and FYEKMQ (reference sequence). CDR3 size: 17 residues.

The gene calls are TRBV2 and TRBJ2-4; a weak D match, TRBD1 (6 bases). The V gene lost 6 bases and the J gene lost 5 bases, with 17 bases spanning the gap. Germline V gives CDR1 SNHLY, CDR2 FYNNEI. The CDR3 contains 15 residues. CDR3 residues: CASRFTGISENIQYF. The CDR3 region has the DNA TGTGCCAGCAGGTTTACAGGGATTTCGGAAAACATTCAGTACTTC.

The J gene is TRBJ2-3, the V gene TRBV14; TRBD2 matches 10 bases. With V trimmed by 4 bases and J by 5 bases, 3 bases remained unmatched. CDR3 length: 14 amino acids. Germline CDR1 is SGHDN and CDR2 is FVKESK. The CDR3 DNA reads TGTGCCAGCAGCCTCCTAGCGGGGGTAGATACGCAGTATTTT. Residues: CASSLLAGVDTQYF. Variable domain in full (rest from reference TRBV14 and TRBJ2-3): EAGVTQFPSHSVIEKGQTVTLRCDPISGHDNLYWYRRVMGKEIKFLLHFVKESKQDESGMPNNRFLAERTGGTYSTLKVQPAELEDSGVYFCASSLLAGVDTQYFGPGTRLTVL.

This sequence joins TRBV7-3 and TRBJ2-1; perhaps TRBD2 as D (5 bases). The CDR3 consists of 16 residues. Germline-derived CDR1 and CDR2 are SGHTA and FQGTGA. With 5 bases removed from V and 9 bases from J, the gap between germline ends came to 23 bases. CDR3 bases: TGTGCCAGCAGCCAATGGATTGCTCCCCATGAGGGTGAGCAGTTCTTC. Amino acid sequence: CASSQWIAPHEGEQFF. Based on the CDR3 plus reference TRBV7-3 and TRBJ2-1, the full variable domain is GAGVSQTPSNKVTEKGKYVELRCDPISGHTALYWYRQSLGQGPEFLIYFQGTGAADDSGLPNDRFFAVRPEGSVSTLKIQRTERGDSAVYLCASSQWIAPHEGEQFFGPGTRLTVL.

The chain is built from TRBV7-2 and TRBJ1-2; D call uncertain. V gave up 1 base and J gave up 4 bases, with 4 bases separating them. This CDR3 comprises 12 residues. Per germline, CDR1 SGHTA and CDR2 FQGNSA. CDR3 sequence (DNA): TGTGCCAGCAGCTTAGACAGCTATGGCTACACCTTC. Protein product: CASSLDSYGYTF.

In this sample, this clone turned up a few times. The chain joins TRBV7-9 to TRBJ2-1, with D perhaps matching TRBD1 (6 bases). The CDR3 has 13 amino acids. V was pared by 1 base and J by 9 bases, with 10 bases between. CDR1 is SEHNR, CDR2 FQNEAQ, per germline (reference sequence). The CDR3 spells CASSLGGQVEQFF. CDR3 sequence (DNA): TGTGCCAGCAGCTTAGGGGGGCAGGTTGAGCAGTTCTTC. Using reference TRBV7-9 and TRBJ2-1 for the parts outside the CDR3, the full variable domain is DTGVSQNPRHKITKRGQNVTFRCDPISEHNRLYWYRQTLGQGPEFLTYFQNEAQLEKSRLLSDRFSAERPKGSFSTLEIQRTEQGDSAMYLCASSLGGQVEQFFGPGTRLTVL.

This chain connects TRBV5-4 to TRBJ2-7; TRBD1 matches 9 bases. The CDR3 consists of 14 residues. CDR1 and CDR2 (germline): SGHNT, YYREEE (reference sequence). J was trimmed by 6 bases and V by 4 bases; bases with no gene match: 8. This CDR3 is CASSVGTGYGEQYF. The CDR3 DNA reads TGTGCCAGCAGCGTCGGGACAGGGTACGGCGAGCAGTACTTC.

The J gene is TRBJ2-4, the V gene TRBV5-6; TRBD2 aligns across 7 bases. The CDR3 length is 13 residues. The V gene's germline CDR1 is SGHDT and CDR2 YYEEEE. V gave up 5 bases and J gave up 6 bases; unmatched junction bases: 5. CDR3 nucleotides: TGTGCCAGCAGATCTGGGGGGGGAAACATTCAGTACTTC. This encodes CASRSGGGNIQYF.

This clone has only a few counts. V gene TRBV7-2 combines with J gene TRBJ2-1, with 16 bases that match TRBD2. The CDR3 is made up of 15 amino acids. Trimming took 8 bases from V and 8 from J; bases not matched to a gene: 6. In germline, CDR1 is SGHTA, CDR2 FQGNSA. The CDR3 loop reads CASRGTSGGAYEQFF. The CDR3 region has the DNA TGTGCCAGCCGCGGGACTAGCGGGGGGGCCTATGAGCAGTTCTTC.

The rearrangement uses TRBV6-5 and TRBJ1-2, with D unresolved. CDR1 is MNHEY, CDR2 SVGAGI, per germline. The V end was cut by 7 bases, the J end by 4 bases, with 16 bases between. This CDR3 spans 14 amino acids. CDR3 in amino acids: CASKPQTEGYGYTF. The CDR3 region has the DNA TGTGCCAGCAAACCCCAAACAGAGGGCTATGGCTACACCTTC.

In its sample, this clone was seen a few times. The chain combines TRBV11-3 with TRBJ2-2; D may be TRBD1 (6 bases). This CDR3 spans 14 amino acids. CDR1 is SGHNT, CDR2 YENEEA, per germline. V was cut by 4 bases and J by 6 bases, with 12 bases left in between. The CDR3 spells CASSSGGFAGELFF. The CDR3, as DNA: TGTGCCAGCAGCTCTGGGGGCTTTGCCGGGGAGCTGTTTTTT.